A selection of T cell receptor beta chains follows, all from one sample in a study of T cell responses to AZD1222 COVID-19 vaccine. This table comes from immunoSEQ multiplex PCR, and its TCRdb copy is limited to in-frame clones, with some not included. The sample has about 140,000 clones, less than 95% seen once; the top ten hold 7.5%. Sequenced here: peripheral blood, sampled 28 days after the second dose of the MenACWY control vaccine. Every receptor here comes from an adult who received the MenACWY meningococcal vaccine as a control. Each CDR3 is given with its conserved first and last residue. The D gene is left open where the match is weak. Size is stated for part of the rows, as once, few or many counts, or as a class when the clone is expanded.

clone_size j_call v_call d_call cdr3_nt cdr3_aa
- TRBJ2-7 TRBV12-3/TRBV12-4 - TGTGCCAGCAGTTTAATCCAGGGCCACGAGCAGTACTTC CASSLIQGHEQYF
- TRBJ2-1 TRBV4-3 - TGCGCCAGCAGCCAAGCAGCTGTAGGTGAGCAGTTCTTC CASSQAAVGEQFF
- TRBJ2-6 TRBV27 - TGTGCCAGCAGTTTTCTTGGTCTCTCAAGCTCTGGGGCCAACGTCCTGACTTTC CASSFLGLSSSGANVLTF
- TRBJ2-7 TRBV7-2 TRBD2 TGTGCCAGCAGCACTACTAGCGGGAGTCGCGAGCAGTACTTC CASSTTSGSREQYF
- TRBJ1-1 TRBV7-9 - TGTGCCAGCAGCTACGTTGTAGCCACAAACACTGAAGCTTTCTTT CASSYVVATNTEAFF
- TRBJ2-7 TRBV7-2 TRBD2 TGTGCCAGCAGCTTAGTGGTAGCGGGAGGTCGGGAGCAGTACTTC CASSLVVAGGREQYF
- TRBJ2-7 TRBV7-2 - TGTGCCAGCAGCAGGGACTGGATAGGTCTGCAGTACTTC CASSRDWIGLQYF
- TRBJ1-6 TRBV7-2 - TGTGCCAGCAGTTTAGCCCTCTGGGGTTCACCCCTCCACTTT CASSLALWGSPLHF
- TRBJ2-3 TRBV5-1 TRBD1 TGCGCCAGCAGCTTCGGGACAGGTCTTTCGGCAGATACGCAGTATTTT CASSFGTGLSADTQYF
- TRBJ1-1 TRBV6-5 - TGTGCCAGCAGTTACTTGCGGGGGAACACTGAAGCTTTCTTT CASSYLRGNTEAFF
- TRBJ2-2 TRBV19 - TGTGCCAGTAGTATTACCCAGGGATCGAACACCGGGGAGCTGTTTTTT CASSITQGSNTGELFF
- TRBJ2-5 TRBV28 TRBD2 TGTGCCAGCAGTTTAGTGGCGGGAGGGCCAGGAGGGGAGACCCAGTACTTC CASSLVAGGPGGETQYF
- TRBJ1-4 TRBV20-1 TRBD1 TGCAGTGCTAGTAATCCAACAGGGGGAGAAAAACTGTTTTTT CSASNPTGGEKLFF
- TRBJ1-2 TRBV28 TRBD1 TGTGCCAGCAGTCCGGGGCCGGACAGGGGCTACACCTTC CASSPGPDRGYTF
- TRBJ1-5 TRBV19 - TGTGCCAGTAGTATTCGAACAGGGAATCAGCCCCAGCATTTT CASSIRTGNQPQHF
- TRBJ1-5 TRBV2 - TGTGCCAGCAGTGAAGTCGCGGGTAGCGATCAGCCCCAGCATTTT CASSEVAGSDQPQHF
- TRBJ2-3 TRBV19 TRBD2 TGTGCCAGTAGTATCTGGTCTAGCGGGATCACAGATACGCAGTATTTT CASSIWSSGITDTQYF
- TRBJ2-2 TRBV10-3 - TGTGCCATCAGGACCGTCTGGGGCGACACCGGGGAGCTGTTTTTT CAIRTVWGDTGELFF
- TRBJ2-3 TRBV7-3 TRBD2 TGTGCCAGCAGCCCAATTAGCAGGACTAGCGGGGACACAGATACGCAGTATTTT CASSPISRTSGDTDTQYF
- TRBJ2-5 TRBV18 - TGTGCCAGCTCCTCAAACGCAGGGGAGACCCAGTACTTC CASSSNAGETQYF
few TRBJ2-7 TRBV6-5 - TGTGCCAGCAGAGCCTATCACCAGGGAGGCTACGAGCAGTACTTC CASRAYHQGGYEQYF
- TRBJ2-3 TRBV7-3 - TGTGCCAGCAGCCCAGGGCGCGACACAGATACGCAGTATTTT CASSPGRDTDTQYF
- TRBJ1-1 TRBV25-1 - TGTGCCAGCAGTGTAGGGCTGGGCACTGAAGCTTTCTTT CASSVGLGTEAFF
- TRBJ2-7 TRBV11-2 TRBD2 TGTGCCAGCAGCTCTTCTAGCGGGAGAGGTGAGCAGTACTTC CASSSSSGRGEQYF
- TRBJ2-7 TRBV12-3/TRBV12-4 - TGTGCCAGCAGTTTCGCAGGGTCGCCCGAGCAGTACTTC CASSFAGSPEQYF
- TRBJ2-1 TRBV6-5 - TGTGCCAGCGCGAGGGGAGACAGGACAAACAATGAGCAGTTCTTC CASARGDRTNNEQFF
- TRBJ1-4 TRBV12-3/TRBV12-4 - TGTGCCAGCAGTTTTTTATCCGGGGGAAAACTGTTTTTT CASSFLSGGKLFF